The entry below describes one TCR beta chain. The data are from a study of blood T cell repertoires in COVID-19. Study in general: Some COVID-19 samples were acute and others convalescent; all came from the United States, Italy and Spain.

CDR1 and CDR2 (germline): LNHDA, SQIVND (reference sequence). The CDR3 is 15 residues long. The V gene lost 7 bases and the J gene lost 6 bases, with 20 bases spanning the gap. Living in about two dozen US areas, the participants were between roughly 18 and 95 years of age. Participant reports of clinical history set cohort assignment. The authors' processing: Nucleated cell number was recorded as an estimate derived from reference gene primer amplification. Method: immunoSEQ multiplex PCR; TCRdb's copy keeps in-frame clones and lacks some. V and J calls and clone size are copied from that table; D and trimming were computed from the DNA. The sample consists of about 200,000 clones, roughly 87% of them appearing once.

The rearrangement uses TRBV19 and TRBJ2-3; TRBD1 might be the D (7 bases). The specimen sequenced was PBMCs or T cells enriched from blood (not recorded which). This clonotype was obtained from a woman aged 40 to 50 with acute COVID-19. The DNA of the CDR3 is TGTGCCAGTACCAACCAGGGGGGCTTGTGGGATACGCAGTATTTT. This sequence encodes CASTNQGGLWDTQYF.